The rows below give T cell receptor beta chains drawn from one sample of a study of OX40 agonist ivuxolimab in advanced cancers. TCRdb's table, derived via immunoSEQ multiplex PCR, lists solely in-frame clones and lacks some. The table has approximately 69,000 clones, 85% to 90% seen once. Sequencing used CD4+ or CD8+ T cells sorted from blood, obtained in a trial of the OX40 agonist ivuxolimab. All receptors come from an adult with an advanced solid tumor such as melanoma, head and neck, liver or kidney cancer. Both conserved end residues are part of each CDR3. D genes are given only for firm matches. Some rows have no size entry. The others give once, few or many, or a class for an expanded clone.

v_call	j_call	d_call	cdr3_length	clone_size	cdr3_nt	cdr3_aa
TRBV4-2	TRBJ1-1	.	13	.	TGTGCCAGCAGCCAAGAATTCGACACTGAAGCTTTCTTT	CASSQEFDTEAFF
TRBV5-5	TRBJ2-5	TRBD1	13	.	TGTGCCAGCAGCAAGGGACAGGGGGAGACCCAGTACTTC	CASSKGQGETQYF
TRBV9	TRBJ2-5	TRBD2	16	once	TGTGCCAGCAGCGTACGCCCGACTAGCGGGGGAGAGACCCAGTACTTC	CASSVRPTSGGETQYF
TRBV2	TRBJ2-1	TRBD1	14	.	TGTGCCAGCAGTGGTATAAGGGGGCGTGATGAGCAGTTCTTC	CASSGIRGRDEQFF
TRBV6-5	TRBJ2-1	TRBD1	14	.	TGTGCCAGCAGTAGCCCGGGACAGAGGACCGAGCAGTTCTTC	CASSSPGQRTEQFF
TRBV7-3	TRBJ1-1	.	13	.	TGTGCCAGCAGCTCCATGGGGCAGGGCGAGGCTTTCTTT	CASSSMGQGEAFF
TRBV5-6	TRBJ1-6	.	15	.	TGTGCCAGCAGCTTGAAACACGGTTTTGAATCACCCCTCCACTTT	CASSLKHGFESPLHF
TRBV7-6	TRBJ2-7	.	16	once	TGTGCCAGCAGCTTAGAGGGTGCGTCGAGCTCCTACGAGCAGTACTTC	CASSLEGASSSYEQYF
TRBV7-9	TRBJ2-1	TRBD2	14	.	TGTGCCAGCAGCTCCAGGACTAGCCGGAATGAGCAGTTCTTC	CASSSRTSRNEQFF
TRBV7-8	TRBJ2-1	.	14	.	TGTGCCACCGCCCGATTGAGCGGTTACAATGAGCAGTTCTTC	CATARLSGYNEQFF
TRBV10-3	TRBJ1-2	.	13	.	TGTGCCATCAGCGGAGACAACAACTATGGCTACACCTTC	CAISGDNNYGYTF
TRBV11-2	TRBJ1-2	.	13	.	TGTGCCAGCAGCCCCGTCAGTCGCTATGGCTACACCTTC	CASSPVSRYGYTF
TRBV5-1	TRBJ2-7	.	13	.	TGCGCCAGCAGCAACGGGGCCGCTCTGGGGCAGTACTTC	CASSNGAALGQYF
TRBV29-1	TRBJ2-7	.	14	.	TGCAGCGTTCAAACGGGGGGCAAAGGTCGGGAGCAGTACTTC	CSVQTGGKGREQYF
TRBV2	TRBJ2-7	.	11	.	TGTGCCAGCATCCTGGACTACGAGCAGTACTTC	CASILDYEQYF
TRBV28	TRBJ2-1	.	12	.	TGTGCCAGCAGTTTGGTCTCAGCAGGGTCGTTCTTC	CASSLVSAGSFF
TRBV2	TRBJ2-1	TRBD2	12	once	TGTGCCAGCAGTGAAGGGCTAGCGGGACGTGTCTTC	CASSEGLAGRVF
TRBV15	TRBJ2-7	TRBD2	14	.	TGTGCCACCAGAAGGACTAGCGGGACCTACGAGCAGTACTTC	CATRRTSGTYEQYF
TRBV10-3	TRBJ2-5	.	14	.	TGTGCCATCAGTGAGTCTGGGGGAGCAGAGACCCAGTACTTC	CAISESGGAETQYF
TRBV6-1	TRBJ2-7	TRBD2	12	.	TGTGCCAGCAGTGAAGTTAGGGAGGGGCAGTACTTC	CASSEVREGQYF
TRBV28	TRBJ1-6	TRBD1	14	once	TGTGCCAGCAGTTCAGGACAGGGAAATTCACCCCTCCACTTT	CASSSGQGNSPLHF
TRBV18	TRBJ2-3	TRBD2	16	.	TGTGCCAGCTCCCCCCCAGGACTAGCGGGGGAAGATACGCAGTATTTT	CASSPPGLAGEDTQYF
TRBV11-3	TRBJ1-1	.	15	.	TGTGCCAGCAGCTTCCCCCCTGACAGGAACACTGAAGCTTTCTTT	CASSFPPDRNTEAFF
TRBV6-6	TRBJ2-7	TRBD1	13	.	TGTGCCAGCAGTTGGGGACAGTCCTACGAGCAGTACTTC	CASSWGQSYEQYF
TRBV6-1	TRBJ2-5	.	10	.	TGTGCCAACGGGGACTTGACCCAGTACTTC	CANGDLTQYF
TRBV28	TRBJ1-1	.	13	.	TGTGCCAGCAACCCGGGAATGAACACTGAAGCTTTCTTT	CASNPGMNTEAFF
TRBV7-9	TRBJ1-1	.	14	.	TGTGCCAGCAGCCCCAGGGAGGGCAGAACTGAAGCTTTCTTT	CASSPREGRTEAFF
TRBV7-9	TRBJ1-6	.	14	few	TGTGCCAGCAGCCGGGACGGAGGGAGCTCACCCCTCCACTTT	CASSRDGGSSPLHF
TRBV10-3	TRBJ2-7	TRBD1	13	.	TGTGCCATCGGGACAGAGGGGATCTACGAGCAGTACTTC	CAIGTEGIYEQYF
TRBV10-3	TRBJ1-1	TRBD1	15	.	TGTGCCATCAGCTATGATACAGGGGGCAACACTGAAGCTTTCTTT	CAISYDTGGNTEAFF
TRBV5-1	TRBJ1-3	.	13	.	TGCGCCAGCAGCTCGGGCGGTGGAAACACCATATATTTT	CASSSGGGNTIYF
TRBV19	TRBJ1-6	.	16	once	TGTGCCAGTAGTATACAAGGGGCTGCGTCAAATTCACCCCTCCACTTT	CASSIQGAASNSPLHF
TRBV13	TRBJ2-7	.	15	.	TGTGCCAGCAGCTCTCGGATGAGTGGATCGAGCGAGCAGTACTTC	CASSSRMSGSSEQYF
TRBV29-1	TRBJ2-3	TRBD2	15	once	TGCAGCGTTGAACCTAGCGGGAGTTTCACAGATACGCAGTATTTT	CSVEPSGSFTDTQYF
TRBV5-6	TRBJ2-7	.	9	.	TGTGCCAGCACCCACGAGCAGTACTTC	CASTHEQYF
TRBV5-1	TRBJ1-1	TRBD1	15	.	TGCGCCAGCAGCTTGGGACAGGGGGCGGTCACTGAAGCTTTCTTT	CASSLGQGAVTEAFF